The T cell receptor (beta chain) described here comes from a study of shared clonotypes between healthy human individuals. About the study: CD4 naive and memory got three plates each, CD8 naive two, CD8 memory one. Study findings and constraints: Shared across four donors were around 5% of the naive CD4 clonotypes.

In the case of this clone: Antigen specificity is unknown.

Germline values: CDR1 WNHNN, CDR2 SYGVQD (reference sequence). V was cut by 4 bases and J by 0 bases, with 10 bases left in between. The CDR3 length is 15 residues. Several immunoSEQ plates held equal portions of the genomic DNA taken from each subset. On sorted subsets, replicate PCRs used 150 to 250 ng DNA, or about 33,000 T cell genomes. Clones were sequenced by immunoSEQ multiplex PCR, and TCRdb holds only the in-frame ones, with some missing. The sample has over a million clones, about three quarters seen once; the top ten hold 1.4% to 1.5%. This clonotype originated in a man younger than 35 in good health. This chain uses TRBV10-1 with TRBJ2-1; TRBD1 is a possible D gene (5 bases). The material sequenced was memory CD4+ T cells sorted from blood. This sample's subset: CD45RA-negative fraction. In DNA, the CDR3 is TGCGCCAGCAGTGCTGACAGTAGCTCCTACAATGAGCAGTTCTTC. Its protein is CASSADSSSYNEQFF.